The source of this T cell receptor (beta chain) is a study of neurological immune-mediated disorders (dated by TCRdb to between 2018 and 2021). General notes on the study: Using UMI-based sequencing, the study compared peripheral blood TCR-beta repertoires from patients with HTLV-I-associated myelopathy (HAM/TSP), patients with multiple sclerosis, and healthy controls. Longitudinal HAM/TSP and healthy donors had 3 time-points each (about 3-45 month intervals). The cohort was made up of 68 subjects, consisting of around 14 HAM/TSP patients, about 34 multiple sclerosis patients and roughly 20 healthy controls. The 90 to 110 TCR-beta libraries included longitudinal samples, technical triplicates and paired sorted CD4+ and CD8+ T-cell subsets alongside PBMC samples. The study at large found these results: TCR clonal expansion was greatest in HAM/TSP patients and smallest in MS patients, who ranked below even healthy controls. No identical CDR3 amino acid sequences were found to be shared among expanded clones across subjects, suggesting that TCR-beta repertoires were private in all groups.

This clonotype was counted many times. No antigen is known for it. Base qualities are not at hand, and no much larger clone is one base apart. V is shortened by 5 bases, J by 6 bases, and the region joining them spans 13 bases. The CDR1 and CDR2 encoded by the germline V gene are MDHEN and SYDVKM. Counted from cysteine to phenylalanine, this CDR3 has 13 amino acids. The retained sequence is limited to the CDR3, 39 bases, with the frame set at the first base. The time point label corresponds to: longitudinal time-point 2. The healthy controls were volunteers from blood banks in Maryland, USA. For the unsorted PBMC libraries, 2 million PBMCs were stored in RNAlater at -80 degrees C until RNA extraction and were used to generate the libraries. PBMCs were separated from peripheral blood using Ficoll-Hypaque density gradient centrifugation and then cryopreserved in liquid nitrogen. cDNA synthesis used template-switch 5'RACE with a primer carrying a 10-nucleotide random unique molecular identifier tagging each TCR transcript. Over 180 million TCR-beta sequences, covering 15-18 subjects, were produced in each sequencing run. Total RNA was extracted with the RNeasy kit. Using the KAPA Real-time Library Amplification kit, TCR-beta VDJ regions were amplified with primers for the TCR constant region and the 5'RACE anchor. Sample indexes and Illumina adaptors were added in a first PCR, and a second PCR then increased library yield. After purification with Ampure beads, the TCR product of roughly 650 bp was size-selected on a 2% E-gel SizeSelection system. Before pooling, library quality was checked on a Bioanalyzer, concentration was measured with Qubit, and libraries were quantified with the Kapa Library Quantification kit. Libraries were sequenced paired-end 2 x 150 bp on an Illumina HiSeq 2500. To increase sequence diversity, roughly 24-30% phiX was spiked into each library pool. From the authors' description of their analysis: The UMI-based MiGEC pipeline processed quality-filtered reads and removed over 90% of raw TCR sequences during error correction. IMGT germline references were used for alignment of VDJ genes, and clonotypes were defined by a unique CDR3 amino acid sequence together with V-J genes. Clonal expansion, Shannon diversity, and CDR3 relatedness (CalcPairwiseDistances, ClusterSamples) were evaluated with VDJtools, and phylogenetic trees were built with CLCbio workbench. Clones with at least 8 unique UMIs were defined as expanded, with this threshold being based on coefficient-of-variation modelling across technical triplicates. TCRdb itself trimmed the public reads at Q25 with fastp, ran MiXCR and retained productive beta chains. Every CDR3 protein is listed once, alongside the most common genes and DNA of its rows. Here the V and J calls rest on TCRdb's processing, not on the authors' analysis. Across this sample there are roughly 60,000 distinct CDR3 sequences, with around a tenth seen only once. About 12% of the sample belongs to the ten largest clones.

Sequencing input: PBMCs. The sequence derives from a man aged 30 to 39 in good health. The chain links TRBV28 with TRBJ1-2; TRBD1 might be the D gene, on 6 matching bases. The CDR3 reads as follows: CASSTGPMNGYTF. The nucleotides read TGTGCCAGCAGTACAGGGCCTATGAATGGCTACACCTTC.